This T cell receptor (beta chain) is from a study of regulatory T cells in long-lasting Graves disease. This clonotype was found many times. Specified time point: persistent/refractory GD, antithyroid drugs over 5 years with positive TRAb. There was RNA extracted from PBMCs, and the TCR library was made from it. Between the trimmed V and J ends, which lost 7 bases and 5 bases, there was a span of 12 bases. The length of the CDR3 is 13 residues. From germline, CDR1 is WSHSY and CDR2 SAAADI. Relying on iRepertoire HTBI primers and Arm-PCR of CDR3 regions, the team built TCR beta libraries. TCRdb called the multiplex PCR reads again in MiXCR, with one record for every CDR3 protein. The sample lists around 340,000 distinct CDR3 sequences, about 18% seen once, with less than 30% in the top ten.

This TCR came from a female donor with Graves disease. The chain couples TRBV10-2 to TRBJ1-5, with a weak D call TRBD1 (5 bases). The sequencing used peripheral blood mononuclear cells (PBMCs), collected when the disease was refractory, from a patient treated with antithyroid drugs. CDR3 in DNA: TGCGCCAGCACACCGGGGGTTTATCAGCCCCAGCATTTT. Its translation: CASTPGVYQPQHF.